This T cell receptor (beta chain) was profiled in a study of PD-1 blockade in classical Hodgkin lymphoma. Data came from immunoSEQ multiplex PCR; TCRdb stores just in-frame clones and leaves some out. The data hold about 35,000 clones, with about 93% observed a single time. Of note for this clone: Its target is not known.

Every single patient, without exception, relapsed after autologous stem cell transplantation, and brentuximab vedotin exposure varied. Using magnetic negative selection, the CD4+ T cells were separated out of thawed PBMCs. Best outcomes ranged across complete response, partial response and progressive disease. Overall study findings and caveats: Complete responders had baseline diversity similar to newly diagnosed patients.

The sample here was CD4+ T cells from blood, taken at baseline. The origin of this receptor is a human donor with classical Hodgkin lymphoma.

The CDR3 reads CAWSGAGYPYNEQFF. The CDR3 DNA is TGTGCCTGGAGTGGGGCAGGGTACCCCTACAATGAGCAGTTCTTC. The rearrangement joins TRBV30 to TRBJ2-1, with D possibly matching TRBD1 (5 bases). Trimming shortened V by 1 base and J by 2 bases, and 12 bases separated the two germline ends. The CDR3 has 15 residues. Germline CDR1 and CDR2: GTSNPN and SVGIG (reference sequence).